This T cell receptor beta chain was sequenced for a study of blood T cells in healthy people across ages. General observations from the study: Getting older went along with TCR beta diversity per million T cells dropping roughly linearly.

It was with a sample-barcoded 5' primer and a J-beta primer mix that a second PCR of roughly 7 to 12 cycles was run. Sequencing of every sample gave 2.5 million or more CDR3-containing paired-end reads. MiXCR was run by TCRdb on the 5' RACE reads, yielding one entry per CDR3 protein. The data contain roughly 680,000 distinct CDR3 sequences, around 21% of them singletons. PBMCs, at least 7 million per sample, were isolated. Concerning this clonotype: What it recognizes is unknown.

J was trimmed by 3 bases and V by 7 bases; bases with no gene match: 6. The germline V gene has CDR1 SEHNR and CDR2 FQNEAQ (reference sequence). The CDR3 contains 14 residues. The chain carries TRBV7-9 and TRBJ1-1, with 9 bases matching TRBD1. The sample consisted of blood. The sequence was obtained from a man aged 65-85 years in good health. The CDR3 loop reads CASTEQGAHTEAFF. The CDR3 bases are TGTGCCAGCACCGAACAGGGGGCCCACACTGAAGCTTTCTTT.